This T cell receptor (beta chain) was found in a study of monozygotic twins with inflammatory bowel disease. Findings and limits, study-wide: Between concordant and discordant twins, repertoire similarity failed to differ, a result that limited power may explain. Clonotype overlap with others was lower in IBD patients than in healthy twins, a difference that was greatest with disease activity.

For this clonotype: Its specificity is unknown.

The CDR3 covers 11 residues. Germline CDR1 and CDR2: GTSNPN and SVGIG (reference sequence). No DNA is given; TCRdb re-called the 5' RACE reads and lists each CDR3 protein once. The sample table sets out some 300,000 distinct CDR3 sequences. Sequencing was done on a sample of blood. This TCR was sampled from a human donor with ulcerative colitis or Crohn's disease, or a healthy co-twin of an affected twin (not recorded which). The chain combines TRBV30 with TRBJ2-3. The CDR3 reads CAWTLTDTQYF.